Below are 28 T cell receptor beta chains sequenced from a single sample in a study of cytomegalovirus exposure and HLA in healthy donors. Amplification used 60 Vbeta primers and 13 Jbeta primers. The repertoire was sequenced with immunoSEQ multiplex PCR; TCRdb's copy has only in-frame clones and lacks some. The sample contains 130,000 or so clones, over 8% of which appear only once. The sequencing sample was made of PBMCs. The receptors were sampled from a man aged 40-49 years in good health and CMV-seronegative.

The chain combines TRBV12-5 with TRBJ2-7; 9 bases match TRBD1. Germline V lookup: CDR1 LGHNT, CDR2 FRNRAP. V shed 6 bases and J 2 bases; nucleotides not matched to a gene: 5. CDR3 size: 14 residues. The DNA of the CDR3 is TGTGCTAGTGGCCAGGGACAGGGCACCTACGAGCAGTACTTC. It is translated as CASGQGQGTYEQYF.

In its sample, this clone was seen a few times. The J gene is TRBJ2-5, the V gene TRBV10-3; 10 nucleotides align to TRBD1. V trimming: 0 bases; J trimming: 5 bases; junction bases outside the gene matches: 9. Germline CDR1 reads ENHRY; CDR2 reads SYGVKD. This CDR3 comprises 17 residues. The CDR3 protein is CAISESGDRGWRETQYF. The CDR3 nucleotides read TGTGCCATCAGTGAGTCCGGGGACAGGGGTTGGCGTGAGACCCAGTACTTC.

The sample holds a few counts of this clone. The chain recombines TRBV19 with TRBJ1-1, with D maybe TRBD1 (6 bases). CDR1 and CDR2 from the germline V gene are LNHDA and SQIVND (reference sequence). This CDR3 spans 10 amino acids. Trimming took off 7 bases at V and 10 bases at J, with 10 bases between the two ends. The CDR3 region is CASTGVGAFF. As DNA, the CDR3 is TGTGCCAGTACAGGGGTCGGAGCTTTCTTT. The entire variable domain, with the rest obtained from reference TRBV19 and TRBJ1-1, is as follows: DGGITQSPKYLFRKEGQNVTLSCEQNLNHDAMYWYRQDPGQGLRLIYYSQIVNDFQKGDIAEGYSVSREKKESFPLTVTSAQKNPTAFYLCASTGVGAFFGQGTRLTVV.

This clone was seen more than once but under ten times. The V gene is TRBV9, the J gene TRBJ1-6; a possible D gene is TRBD1 (6 bases). Per germline, CDR1 SGDLS and CDR2 YYNGEE. The CDR3 extends over 14 amino acids. The germline V and J ends were trimmed by 3 bases and 9 bases, with 13 bases remaining between them. The CDR3 sequence is CASSEVGGGSPLHF. DNA for the CDR3: TGTGCCAGCAGCGAAGTAGGGGGTGGTTCACCCCTCCACTTT.

The chain carries TRBV9 and TRBJ2-6, with TRBD2 as a possible D gene (5 bases). Germline CDR1 SGDLS, CDR2 YYNGEE. The CDR3 runs to 15 residues. V lost 0 bases to trimming and J lost 2 bases, with 6 bases between them. CDR3 region: CASSVGGAGANVLTF. CDR3 nucleotide sequence: TGTGCCAGCAGCGTAGGGGGAGCTGGGGCCAACGTCCTGACTTTC.

The V and J genes are TRBV9 and TRBJ2-3; 12 bases map to TRBD2. The junction had 5 bases not matched to a gene; V was cut back by 2 bases and J by 4 bases. The germline gives CDR1 SGDLS, CDR2 YYNGEE. The CDR3 sequence is 16 residues long. Written as DNA, the CDR3 is TGTGCCAGCAGCGTCGCCCTAGCGGGGGGGCCAGATACGCAGTATTTT. Protein: CASSVALAGGPDTQYF.

This clone was found a few times. The rearrangement joins TRBV25-1 to TRBJ1-1; D is perhaps TRBD1 (5 bases). Trimming cost V 2 bases and J 0 bases, with 7 bases left between them. The germline V gene has CDR1 MGHDK and CDR2 SYGVNS. The CDR3 covers 14 residues. Here the CDR3 reads CASSERGMNTEAFF. The CDR3 coding sequence is TGTGCCAGCAGTGAAAGGGGAATGAACACTGAAGCTTTCTTT. The full variable domain, in which reference TRBV25-1 and TRBJ1-1 provide the parts outside the CDR3, is EADIYQTPRYLVIGTGKKITLECSQTMGHDKMYWYQQDPGMELHLIHYSYGVNSTEKGDLSSESTVSRIRTEHFPLTLESARPSHTSQYLCASSERGMNTEAFFGQGTRLTVV.

J is TRBJ1-4 and V is TRBV11-1, with 8 nucleotides matching TRBD1. This CDR3 has 15 amino acids. The J segment lost 3 bases and the V segment lost 5 bases, leaving 5 bases of the junction unmatched. Germline V gene lookup returns CDR1 SGHAT and CDR2 FQDESV (reference sequence). CDR3 residues: CASSADRGPNEKLFF. The CDR3 DNA sequence: TGTGCCAGCAGCGCCGACAGGGGCCCTAATGAAAAACTGTTTTTT.

V gene TRBV19 combines with J gene TRBJ1-5; 8 bases match TRBD1. V lost 7 bases, J lost 5 bases, and 16 bases stayed unmatched. This CDR3 comprises 17 residues. Per germline, CDR1 LNHDA and CDR2 SQIVND (reference sequence). The CDR3 region has the DNA TGTGCCAGTAATGGGGTTAAGGACAGGGAGATGGATCAGCCCCAGCATTTT. Its protein product is CASNGVKDREMDQPQHF.

J is TRBJ1-5 and V is TRBV10-3, with D possibly matching TRBD1 (6 bases). The ends were cut back, 3 bases at V and 2 bases at J, with 11 bases in the middle. Germline loops: CDR1 ENHRY, CDR2 SYGVKD. This CDR3 comprises 15 residues. The CDR3 loop reads CAISEWGGGNQPQHF. Written as DNA, the CDR3 is TGTGCCATCAGTGAATGGGGGGGCGGCAATCAGCCCCAGCATTTT.

This clone was counted only a few times. The genes are TRBV11-2 and TRBJ2-1; D is unclear. The CDR3 covers 13 residues. Germline CDR1 and CDR2: SGHAT and FQNNGV. Between the trimmed V and J ends, which lost 5 bases and 0 bases, there was a span of 5 bases. The CDR3 DNA reads as TGTGCCAGCAGCATTAGCTCCTACAATGAGCAGTTCTTC. This gives the protein CASSISSYNEQFF.

This clone turned up a few times. The rearrangement joins TRBV5-4 to TRBJ2-2, with TRBD2 as a possible D gene (5 bases). The CDR3 spans 16 residues. CDR1 is SGHNT, CDR2 YYREEE, per germline (reference sequence). V was clipped by 4 bases and J by 0 bases, with 13 bases between them. The DNA for the CDR3 is TGTGCCAGCAGCGGGAGACACCCTACGAACACCGGGGAGCTGTTTTTT. Protein: CASSGRHPTNTGELFF.

CDR3 nucleotide sequence: TGTGCCAGGTTGCGGGCGACCCAGTACTTC. Protein sequence: CARLRATQYF. The chain carries TRBV6-5 and TRBJ2-5, with a possible D match to TRBD2 (5 bases). The CDR3 contains 10 residues. Germline V gene lookup returns CDR1 MNHEY and CDR2 SVGAGI. With 9 bases removed from V and 7 bases from J, the gap between germline ends came to 9 bases.

V usage is TRBV9 and J usage is TRBJ1-3, with 8 nucleotides matching TRBD1. The CDR3 length is 14 residues. With 3 bases clipped from V and 2 bases from J, the junction kept 1 base outside the gene matches. The germline gives CDR1 SGDLS, CDR2 YYNGEE. Written as DNA, the CDR3 is TGTGCCAGCAGCGGGACAGGGACTGGAAACACCATATATTTT. This encodes CASSGTGTGNTIYF.

The chain uses TRBV4-3 and TRBJ2-1; D may be TRBD1 (6 bases). Trimming removed 1 base at V and 9 bases at J, with 13 bases between. Germline V CDR1 and CDR2: LGHNA, YSLEER. This CDR3 has 14 residues. CDR3 coding DNA: TGCGCCAGCAGCCAAGCGTCAGGGGTGAGTGAGCAGTTCTTC. Encoded protein: CASSQASGVSEQFF.

This clone came up a few times. The V call is TRBV2, the J call TRBJ1-5, with 11 bases that match TRBD1. Germline CDR1 SNHLY, CDR2 FYNNEI. The CDR3 runs 16 residues. Trimming took 6 bases from V and 2 from J; bases not matched to a gene: 6. Written as DNA, the CDR3 is TGTGCCAGCAGCGGACAGGGGGCGGTCGGCAATCAGCCCCAGCATTTT. This translates into CASSGQGAVGNQPQHF.

This clone was detected a few times. The chain has TRBV7-9 and TRBJ2-7, with D possibly matching TRBD1 (6 bases). The V gene lost 3 bases and the J gene lost 6 bases, with 15 bases spanning the gap. CDR1 and CDR2 (germline): SEHNR, FQNEAQ (reference sequence). The CDR3 spans 14 residues. The CDR3 sequence: CASSLQGRVREQYF. In DNA form, the CDR3 reads TGTGCCAGCAGCTTGCAGGGGCGGGTTCGCGAGCAGTACTTC. The variable domain in full, completed from reference TRBV7-9 and TRBJ2-7, reads DTGVSQNPRHKITKRGQNVTFRCDPISEHNRLYWYRQTLGQGPEFLTYFQNEAQLEKSRLLSDRFSAERPKGSFSTLEIQRTEQGDSAMYLCASSLQGRVREQYFGPGTRLTVT.

The table lists this clone with a few counts. The chain uses TRBV6-1 and TRBJ1-2; TRBD1 aligns across 9 bases. Looked up from germline, CDR1 is MNHNS and CDR2 is SASEGT. With V trimmed by 0 bases and J by 5 bases, 7 bases remained unmatched. This CDR3 is built from 16 residues. The CDR3: CASSEALRQGGYGYTF. In nucleotides, the CDR3 is TGTGCCAGCAGTGAAGCGCTTCGACAGGGGGGTTATGGCTACACCTTC.

In its sample, this clone was seen a few times. CDR3 residues: CASSPGRGTYEQYF. The DNA of the CDR3 is TGTGCCAGCAGCCCCGGACGGGGAACCTACGAGCAGTACTTC. The chain uses TRBV6-5 and TRBJ2-7; D possibly corresponds to TRBD2 (5 bases). The germline V gene has CDR1 MNHEY and CDR2 SVGAGI. The CDR3 contains 14 residues. Trimming took 6 bases from V and 2 from J, leaving 14 bases between them.

This clone has only a few counts. The chain links TRBV11-2 to TRBJ1-1; 8 nucleotides line up with TRBD1. V lost 5 bases to trimming and J lost 5 bases; unmatched junction nucleotides: 4. The germline gives CDR1 SGHAT, CDR2 FQNNGV. This CDR3 has 13 amino acids. The CDR3 protein is CASSPRTGTEAFF. In nucleotides, the CDR3 is TGTGCCAGCAGCCCCAGGACAGGGACTGAAGCTTTCTTT.

The V call is TRBV7-3, the J call TRBJ2-3, with D possibly TRBD2 on 5 matching bases. The V and J ends lost 5 bases and 6 bases respectively, with 12 bases between them. The germline gives CDR1 SGHTA, CDR2 FQGTGA. The length of the CDR3 is 13 residues. The DNA of the CDR3 is TGTGCCAGCAGCCTATGGACTCAGGATACGCAGTATTTT. Translating it yields CASSLWTQDTQYF.

DNA for the CDR3: TGTGCCAGCAGTTACGTAGCCTCTGGCGACGAGCAGTACTTC. Amino acid sequence: CASSYVASGDEQYF. This chain uses TRBV6-5 with TRBJ2-7; no firm D call. This CDR3 region has 14 residues. V was shortened by 2 bases and J by 5 bases, with 13 bases between the two germline ends. In germline, CDR1 is MNHEY, CDR2 SVGAGI.

The V call is TRBV25-1, the J call TRBJ2-4, with D possibly matching TRBD1 (6 bases). The V and J ends lost 2 bases and 5 bases respectively, with 13 bases between them. The CDR3 spans 15 residues. The germline gives CDR1 MGHDK, CDR2 SYGVNS. DNA for the CDR3: TGTGCCAGCAGTGAACCCGGGACACTGCAAAACATTCAGTACTTC. Amino acid sequence: CASSEPGTLQNIQYF.

The CDR3 sequence: CASSLKGEYGYTF. DNA of the CDR3: TGCGCCAGCAGCTTGAAGGGGGAGTATGGCTACACCTTC. The chain links TRBV5-1 to TRBJ1-2; maybe TRBD1 (6 bases). Deletions cut 1 base from V and 5 bases from J, with 9 bases between. There are 13 residues in the CDR3. CDR1 and CDR2 (germline): SGHRS, YFSETQ.

This clone has only a few counts. The rearrangement uses TRBV19 and TRBJ2-3, with 7 bases aligning to TRBD2. The V segment lost 4 bases and the J segment 5 bases; nucleotides outside the gene matches: 9. The CDR3 runs to 15 residues. Germline-derived CDR1 and CDR2 are LNHDA and SQIVND (reference sequence). CDR3 protein: CASSRAAGRGDTQYF. In DNA, the CDR3 is TGTGCCAGTAGTAGGGCAGCGGGGCGGGGAGATACGCAGTATTTT.

The V call is TRBV7-2, the J call TRBJ2-3; maybe TRBD2 (6 bases). The CDR3 covers 12 residues. Per germline, CDR1 SGHTA and CDR2 FQGNSA. V was shortened by 2 bases and J by 9 bases, with 9 bases between the two germline ends. The CDR3 sequence: CASSLRGGTQYF. CDR3 sequence (DNA): TGTGCCAGCAGCTTAAGGGGAGGAACGCAGTATTTT.

V usage is TRBV5-8 and J usage is TRBJ2-2; 7 bases map to TRBD1. With 2 bases clipped from V and 3 bases from J, the junction kept 13 bases outside the gene matches. The CDR3 runs 18 residues. Germline CDR1 and CDR2: SGHTS and YDEGEE. This chain's CDR3 is CASSFTMGRDSYTGELFF. The DNA of the CDR3 is TGTGCCAGCAGCTTCACCATGGGCCGGGACAGTTACACCGGGGAGCTGTTTTTT.

The rearrangement joins TRBV9 to TRBJ2-3; 7 nucleotides align to TRBD2. CDR3 length: 15 residues. Per germline, CDR1 SGDLS and CDR2 YYNGEE. V shed 2 bases and J 6 bases; nucleotides not matched to a gene: 9. In nucleotides, the CDR3 is TGTGCCAGCAGCGTTGAGGGAGGGGTTCACGATACGCAGTATTTT. Residues: CASSVEGGVHDTQYF.